This record covers a single T cell receptor beta chain. This clonotype was seen many times. Its antigen remains undetermined. One base away there is no much larger clone; base qualities are not given. The record originates from a study of T cells in Graves' hyperthyroidism and ophthalmopathy (dated by TCRdb to the late 2010s). Turning to the overall study: Peripheral blood was sampled at the time of initial diagnosis, prior to any treatment. A discovery cohort of around 100 patients, fewer than 50 with Graves' ophthalmopathy and over 55 with stable Graves' hyperthyroidism, was used to find distinguishing TCR V-J signatures. Prospective prediction of ophthalmopathy was tested in an independent validation cohort consisting of 18 hyperthyroidism patients and 15 to 17 patients who later progressed to ophthalmopathy. The 95 to 100 discovery patients were divided at random into training and test sets in a 7:3 ratio. In roughly six Graves' hyperthyroidism patients, the study also compared T-cell repertoires from thyroid tissue with T-cell repertoires from blood. After sampling, hyperthyroidism patients received methimazole starting at 30 mg daily, and ophthalmopathy patients received high-dose intravenous methylprednisolone. TCR Vbeta CDR3 sequencing of 120 to 150 peripheral blood samples (under 45 ophthalmopathy, around 80 hyperthyroidism and some 17 progressor patients) is reported in the paper.

Stable Graves' hyperthyroidism was defined as the absence of progression to ophthalmopathy over 18 months of follow-up. Hyperthyroidism patients were aged 18 to 65 years and newly diagnosed, with disease duration of less than 2 months. The study excluded patients with uncontrolled infections, other autoimmune diseases, pregnancy or lactation. Diagnoses relied on clinical symptoms, serum thyroxine and TRAb, thyroid ultrasound and orbital computed tomography. Ficoll-Paque density gradient centrifugation was used to isolate PBMCs from 8 to 10 ml of fresh peripheral blood. Trizol reagent was used to extract total RNA, and RNA quality was then checked on an Agilent 2100 Bioanalyzer. The germline V gene specifies SGHRS as CDR1 and YFSETQ as CDR2. The junction shows trimming of 2 bases on V and 6 bases on J, plus 11 bases between the germline ends. The CDR3 measures 13 amino acids from cysteine to phenylalanine. This entry keeps only the CDR3 DNA: 39 bases, framed from base 1.

The TCR beta CDR3 regions were amplified from the RNA transcripts. For the first round of RT-PCR on the TCR CDR3, the HTBI primer set was used together with the Qiagen OneStep RT-PCR kit. Libraries were constructed in a second round of multiplex PCR, after which size selection and purification were carried out. The libraries were sequenced on an Illumina HiSeq2000 using paired-end 100 bp reads. For the original study's pipeline: SOAPnuke was used to process the raw data, throwing out any read that contained adapters or uncalled bases, had a mean Phred below 15, or lacked an exact constant-primer or identifier match. COPE v1.2.5 was used to merge high-quality paired reads, and clonotypes were defined as unique nucleotide sequences. MiTCR v1.1 was used to align clonotypes to the IMGT TRBV, TRBD and TRBJ reference segments. Analysis was restricted to V-J combinations with a frequency above 0.0001, which covered roughly 99% of repertoires. A TCS score was defined as the ratio between F50 (clonal expansion) and ExV (chaos), using BLOSUM62-based TCRdist between CDR3 peptides within each V-J. Welch's t-statistics and random forest reduced 514 V-J features to roughly 13, which were used in a naive Bayes classifier (R e1071). TCRdb reanalyzed the raw reads on its own, using fastp at Q25 for trimming and MiXCR for clone calling, and kept in-frame beta chains. CDR3 protein sequences are deduplicated, and each keeps its most common genes and DNA. Here the V and J calls rest on TCRdb's processing, not on the authors' analysis. The sample contains 300,000 to 450,000 distinct CDR3 sequences, approximately 15% of them found a single time. About 10% of the sample goes to the ten largest clones.

The paper as a whole reports these results and caveats: In cross-validation, a model built on a 13 V-J signature told ophthalmopathy apart from stable hyperthyroidism with 85% to 90% sensitivity and roughly 82% specificity, and in testing the same model reached 80%/75%. Sample size was not statistically predetermined, and blinding of investigators to group allocation was not performed. Blood samples also contained most of the expanded thyroid clonotypes (frequency above 0.001), which suggests that blood repertoires may reflect thyroid immune responses. In validation, the model predicted progression to ophthalmopathy a median of 6.5 months before onset, with roughly 70% sensitivity and around 76% specificity.

Recombination linked TRBV5-1 to TRBJ1-2, with no confidently assigned D gene. Material for sequencing was blood. The source is a woman in her fifties or sixties with Graves' hyperthyroidism. Here is the DNA: TGCGCCAGCAGCTTAACCTGGGAGGATGGCTACACCTTC. This yields the protein CASSLTWEDGYTF.